The 25 T cell receptor beta chains given below trace back to one sample, sequenced in a study of T cell responses to AZD1222 COVID-19 vaccine. Profiling relied on immunoSEQ multiplex PCR, and the TCRdb table lists in-frame clones only, not all of them. The sample includes some 90,000 clones, nearly 90% seen only once; the top ten take about an eighth. The material sequenced was peripheral blood, taken on day 0 of AZD1222 vaccination. These receptors originate from an adult in good health.

J is TRBJ2-2 and V is TRBV7-9; TRBD1 might be the D (6 bases). V lost 2 bases to trimming and J lost 4 bases, with 11 bases between them. The germline V gene has CDR1 SEHNR and CDR2 FQNEAQ (reference sequence). The CDR3 is made up of 15 amino acids. The CDR3, as DNA: TGTGCCAGCAGCTTACCCGACAGGACCACCGGGGAGCTGTTTTTT. This gives the protein CASSLPDRTTGELFF.

The chain employs TRBV28 and TRBJ2-7, with D tentatively TRBD2 (5 bases). V was pared by 6 bases and J by 0 bases, with 12 bases between. The V gene's germline CDR1 is MDHEN and CDR2 SYDVKM. This CDR3 has 14 residues. Written as DNA, the CDR3 is TGTGCCAGCAGGAGGGCCGGGAACTCCTACGAGCAGTACTTC. It yields the protein CASRRAGNSYEQYF.

This chain connects TRBV11-3 to TRBJ1-1, with D perhaps matching TRBD1 (5 bases). Per germline, CDR1 SGHNT and CDR2 YENEEA. V lost 0 bases, J lost 5 bases, and 7 bases lay in between. The length of the CDR3 is 13 residues. The CDR3 reads CASSLDRETEAFF. CDR3 bases: TGTGCCAGCAGCTTAGACAGGGAGACTGAAGCTTTCTTT.

The chain is built from TRBV18 and TRBJ1-2; TRBD1 agrees at 7 bases. The CDR3 consists of 15 residues. The V segment lost 3 bases and the J segment 0 bases; nucleotides outside the gene matches: 4. Germline CDR1 reads KGHSH; CDR2 reads LQKENI. The CDR3 DNA reads TGTGCCAGCTCACCCCGGGACAGTACTAACTATGGCTACACCTTC. It translates to CASSPRDSTNYGYTF.

V usage is TRBV6-5 and J usage is TRBJ2-5; tentatively, D is TRBD2 (6 bases). The germline CDR1 and CDR2 sequences are MNHEY and SVGAGI. Trimming cost V 1 base and J 2 bases, with 8 bases left between them. The CDR3 runs to 14 residues. The CDR3 region is CASSYFRGQETQYF. The CDR3 nucleotides are TGTGCCAGCAGTTACTTTCGGGGGCAAGAGACCCAGTACTTC.

This chain uses TRBV27 with TRBJ2-1, with 9 nucleotides matching TRBD1. Germline lookup yields CDR1 MNHEY and CDR2 SMNVEV (reference sequence). CDR3 length: 14 amino acids. V trimming: 6 bases; J trimming: 7 bases; junction bases outside the gene matches: 7. This chain's CDR3 is CASSPRQGGNEQFF. The DNA of the CDR3 is TGTGCCAGCAGCCCGAGACAGGGGGGGAATGAGCAGTTCTTC.

V and J are TRBV5-4 and TRBJ2-7, with no clear D. The V and J ends lost 0 bases and 7 bases respectively, with 8 bases between them. This CDR3 has 12 amino acids. Per the germline V gene, CDR1 is SGHNT and CDR2 is YYREEE (reference sequence). The CDR3, as DNA: TGTGCCAGCAGCTTGGGCCTGAGGGAGCAGTACTTC. Amino acid sequence: CASSLGLREQYF.

The table lists this clone with a count of one. The chain has TRBV4-3 and TRBJ1-4, with 7 bases lining up with TRBD1. V dropped 1 base and J dropped 8; count of bases not matched to a gene: 7. This CDR3 has 15 amino acids. Germline V lookup: CDR1 LGHNA, CDR2 YSLEER. The CDR3 sequence: CASSQGTGLGEKLFF. The CDR3 nucleotides read TGCGCCAGCAGCCAAGGGACAGGATTGGGCGAAAAACTGTTTTTT.

The chain has TRBV28 and TRBJ2-4, with 12 bases matching TRBD1. The CDR3 loop spans 17 amino acids. Germline lookup yields CDR1 MDHEN and CDR2 SYDVKM. V dropped 5 bases and J dropped 3; count of bases not matched to a gene: 8. CDR3 sequence: CASSTQGQGAGKNIQYF. CDR3 sequence (DNA): TGTGCCAGCAGTACCCAGGGACAGGGGGCCGGCAAAAACATTCAGTACTTC.

This clone occurred a few times. V and J are TRBV4-3 and TRBJ2-7, with 7 bases that match TRBD1. The germline V gene encodes CDR1 LGHNA and CDR2 YSLEER. This CDR3 is 16 amino acids long. After removal of 0 bases from V and 6 bases from J, the junction contained 11 bases not matched to a gene. CDR3 coding DNA: TGCGCCAGCAGCCAAGAGACCGACAGGGTGGGTGGCGAGCAGTACTTC. This codes for CASSQETDRVGGEQYF.

The chain employs TRBV3-1 (or the pseudogene TRBV3-2) and TRBJ2-7; unclear D gene. CDR1 and CDR2 (germline): LGHDT, YNNKEL (reference sequence). The CDR3 totals 14 residues. Trimming took off 0 bases at V and 2 bases at J, with 8 bases between the two ends. CDR3 sequence (DNA): TGTGCCAGCAGCCAAGAAGTCGTTCCCTACGAGCAGTACTTC. The encoded protein is CASSQEVVPYEQYF.

Only one count was recorded for this clone. J is TRBJ1-2 and V is TRBV19, with D hard to call. In germline, CDR1 is LNHDA, CDR2 SQIVND (reference sequence). The CDR3 extends over 16 amino acids. Deletions cut 4 bases from V and 5 bases from J, with 20 bases between. CDR3 amino acids: CASSTRPGRVGYGYTF. The DNA for the CDR3 is TGTGCCAGTAGTACCCGCCCGGGCCGAGTCGGGTATGGCTACACCTTC.

The gene calls are TRBV30 and TRBJ2-2; D perhaps matches TRBD1 (5 bases). This CDR3 comprises 16 residues. Germline CDR1 GTSNPN, CDR2 SVGIG (reference sequence). The germline V and J ends were trimmed by 4 bases and 3 bases, with 18 bases remaining between them. As DNA, the CDR3 is TGTGCCTGGAAGTCCAGGGTGACGCTGGACACCGGGGAGCTGTTTTTT. Amino acids: CAWKSRVTLDTGELFF. Supplemented by reference TRBV30 and TRBJ2-2, the full variable domain reads SQTIHQWPATLVQPVGSPLSLECTVEGTSNPNLYWYRQAAGRGLQLLFYSVGIGQISSEVPQNLSASRPQDRQFILSSKKLLLSDSGFYLCAWKSRVTLDTGELFFGEGSRLTVL.

This sequence joins TRBV29-1 and TRBJ1-2, with D unresolved. Trimming took off 4 bases at V and 4 bases at J, with 10 bases between the two ends. CDR1 is SQVTM and CDR2 is ANQGSEA in the germline V gene. CDR3 size: 12 residues. This CDR3 reads CSVVPGSYGYTF. Here the CDR3 DNA reads TGCAGCGTTGTTCCTGGGAGCTATGGCTACACCTTC. Looking up the rest from reference TRBV29-1 and TRBJ1-2 gives the full variable domain: SAVISQKPSRDICQRGTSLTIQCQVDSQVTMMFWYRQQPGQSLTLIATANQGSEATYESGFVIDKFPISRPNLTFSTLTVSNMSPEDSSIYLCSVVPGSYGYTFGSGTRLTVV.

V gene TRBV24-1 combines with J gene TRBJ2-3, with TRBD1 matching over 10 bases. Per germline, CDR1 KGHDR and CDR2 SFDVKD. The CDR3 is 14 residues long. J lost 9 bases, V lost 4 bases, and 6 bases had no gene match. The CDR3 nucleotides are TGTGCCACCAGTGACCCCGGGACAGGGGTCACGCAGTATTTT. This codes for CATSDPGTGVTQYF.

The chain has TRBV9 and TRBJ2-7; D is ambiguous. The CDR3 loop spans 12 amino acids. Germline values: CDR1 SGDLS, CDR2 YYNGEE. Deletions cut 3 bases from V and 6 bases from J, with 10 bases between. CDR3 nucleotides: TGTGCCAGCAGCGGTAGCAGCTCCGAGCAGTACTTC. This codes for CASSGSSSEQYF.

The chain links TRBV28 to TRBJ1-2, with D possibly matching TRBD1 (5 bases). The germline V gene encodes CDR1 MDHEN and CDR2 SYDVKM. The CDR3 has 12 amino acids. Trimming took off 6 bases at V and 4 bases at J, with 9 bases between the two ends. The CDR3 loop reads CASREGIYGYTF. CDR3 coding DNA: TGTGCCAGCAGAGAGGGGATCTATGGCTACACCTTC.

This sequence joins TRBV25-1 and TRBJ2-7; D possibly corresponds to TRBD2 (6 bases). The V end was cut by 1 base, the J end by 5 bases, with 9 bases between. The CDR3 contains 13 residues. Per germline, CDR1 MGHDK and CDR2 SYGVNS. CDR3 loop: CASSEWGEDEQYF. CDR3 bases: TGTGCCAGCAGTGAATGGGGGGAGGACGAGCAGTACTTC.

The chain is built from TRBV6-5 and TRBJ2-6; D perhaps matches TRBD2 (5 bases). With 6 bases removed from V and 0 bases from J, the gap between germline ends came to 9 bases. Germline loops: CDR1 MNHEY, CDR2 SVGAGI. The CDR3 extends over 15 amino acids. For the CDR3, the DNA is TGTGCCAGCAGCCGGGATTTCTCTGGGGCCAACGTCCTGACTTTC. Encoded protein: CASSRDFSGANVLTF.

V is TRBV6-4 and J is TRBJ2-3; TRBD1 might be the D (6 bases). The CDR3 is 16 residues long. CDR1 and CDR2 (germline): MRHNA, SNTAGT. Trimming removed 7 bases from V and 2 bases from J, with 19 bases in between. The CDR3 protein is CASNTDGGLNTDTQYF. CDR3 DNA sequence: TGTGCCAGCAACACTGATGGGGGCTTAAACACAGATACGCAGTATTTT.

The J gene is TRBJ2-1, the V gene TRBV5-6; possible D gene TRBD1, 6 bases. Trimming took off 2 bases at V and 6 bases at J, with 9 bases between the two ends. This CDR3 is built from 13 residues. The germline V gene encodes CDR1 SGHDT and CDR2 YYEEEE. CDR3 amino acids: CASSFGQTNEQFF. The CDR3 DNA sequence: TGTGCCAGCAGCTTTGGACAGACCAATGAGCAGTTCTTC.

The genes are TRBV10-3 and TRBJ1-3, with unresolved D. Germline CDR1 and CDR2: ENHRY and SYGVKD. The CDR3 totals 14 residues. Trimming pared 7 bases from V and 0 bases from J, leaving 10 bases between. The CDR3 loop reads CAINGESSGNTIYF. The CDR3 DNA is TGTGCCATCAATGGGGAGAGCTCTGGAAACACCATATATTTT.

This clone was observed once. The chain uses TRBV10-3 and TRBJ2-7; D possibly matches TRBD1 or TRBD2 (5 bases each). This CDR3 contains 14 residues. The V gene lost 4 bases and the J gene lost 1 base, with 11 bases spanning the gap. Germline assignment: CDR1 ENHRY and CDR2 SYGVKD. CDR3 residues: CAISVGVVSYEQYF. The CDR3 nucleotides read TGTGCCATCAGTGTGGGGGTTGTTTCCTACGAGCAGTACTTC.

The chain is built from TRBV5-1 and TRBJ2-2; D may correspond to TRBD1 or TRBD2 (5 bases each). Trimming removed 5 bases at V and 2 bases at J, with 19 bases between. Germline V gene data show CDR1 as SGHRS and CDR2 as YFSETQ. This CDR3 has 17 residues. This chain's CDR3 is CASRPSTGTGNTGELFF. CDR3 in DNA: TGCGCCAGCAGGCCTTCTACCGGGACGGGAAACACCGGGGAGCTGTTTTTT.

This chain links TRBV7-3 with TRBJ2-7; D is perhaps TRBD1 (6 bases). The CDR3 runs 13 residues. Trimming removed 2 bases from V and 3 bases from J, with 8 bases in between. Germline CDR1 is SGHTA and CDR2 is FQGTGA. CDR3 sequence (DNA): TGTGCCAGCAGCTTACTCAGGGGCTACGAGCAGTACTTC. Translating it yields CASSLLRGYEQYF.